This is a list of T cell receptor beta chains from one sample in a study of T cells in Graves' hyperthyroidism and ophthalmopathy. TCRdb called the multiplex PCR reads again in MiXCR, with one record for every CDR3 protein. The sample includes about 150,000 distinct CDR3 sequences, 22% of them seen just once. The sample was blood. The receptor source for this set is a woman between 50 and 59 years old with Graves' hyperthyroidism that later progressed to Graves' ophthalmopathy. The CDR3 runs from the conserved cysteine through the conserved F or W. A D gene is named only where the DNA matches it firmly. Size tells how often a clone was seen (once, few, many) or the class of an expanded clone, and some rows leave it out.

TRBD2 TRBJ2-7 TRBV11-2 many TGTGCCAGCAGCGTAGGGACTACGGGTTCCTACGAGCAGTACTTC CASSVGTTGSYEQYF
TRBD1 TRBJ2-5 TRBV10-1 many TGCGCCAGCAGTACGGGACAGAACCAAGAGACCCAGTACTTC CASSTGQNQETQYF
TRBD1 TRBJ2-1 TRBV7-2 . TGTGCCAGCAGCATCGGACAGGGGAGGGGTGAGCAGTTCTTC CASSIGQGRGEQFF
TRBD2 TRBJ2-2 TRBV19 . TGTGCCAGTAGTACGAGCGGGAGGGCCAAATTCGGGGAGCTGTTTTTT CASSTSGRAKFGELFF
. TRBJ2-7 TRBV6-1 few TGTGCCAGCAGTGCTAGCTATTCCTCCTACGAGCAGTACTTC CASSASYSSYEQYF
. TRBJ2-7 TRBV6-1 few TGTGCCAGCAAGAGGAGGGACAGCCAAGGCGAGCAGTACTTC CASKRRDSQGEQYF
TRBD1 TRBJ2-5 TRBV6-1 many TGTGCCAGCAGGTCTACAGGGGAGCAGACCCAGTACTTC CASRSTGEQTQYF
. TRBJ2-5 TRBV7-3 many TGTGCCAGCAGCTCCCAGGCCCAAGAGACCCAGTACTTC CASSSQAQETQYF
. TRBJ1-2 TRBV3-1 . TGTGCCAGCAGCCAAGGTCGGGTTATTTCTGTCTACACCTTC CASSQGRVISVYTF
. TRBJ1-6 TRBV12-3/TRBV12-4 . TGTGCCAGCAATTTTGGCCGGGACATCTATAATTCACCCCTCCACTTT CASNFGRDIYNSPLHF
. TRBJ2-2 TRBV27 . TGTGCCAGCAGTTTACGCGGGACGATCACCGGGGAGCTGTTTTTT CASSLRGTITGELFF
TRBD2 TRBJ2-7 TRBV20-1 many TGCAGTGCTCATCTAGCGGGCCCCACCTACGAGCAGTACTTC CSAHLAGPTYEQYF
TRBD1 TRBJ2-7 TRBV15 few TGTGCCACCAGCACGAACCCCGGGACAGGGGGCTACGAGCAGTACTTC CATSTNPGTGGYEQYF
. TRBJ1-5 TRBV4-1 . TGCGCCAGCAGCCATGGAAGGGGAAGCAATCAGCCCCAGCATTTT CASSHGRGSNQPQHF
TRBD1 TRBJ2-1 TRBV19 . TGTGCCAGTAGCCCACAGGGGGGCTCCTACAATGAGCAGTTCTTC CASSPQGGSYNEQFF
. TRBJ1-2 TRBV20-1 . TGCAGTGCAACACAGGGAGTGGGAGGCTACACCTTC CSATQGVGGYTF
TRBD2 TRBJ2-1 TRBV3-1 many TGTGCCAGCAGCCCCATGGTAGCGGGAGTCTACGAGCAGTTCTTC CASSPMVAGVYEQFF
. TRBJ2-5 TRBV28 many TGTGCCAGCAACACGGACAGCCCAGGGGAGACCCAGTACTTC CASNTDSPGETQYF
TRBD1 TRBJ1-1 TRBV19 . TGTGCCAGTAGTAAGACAGGTTCAGGGGGCACTGAAGCTTTCTTT CASSKTGSGGTEAFF
TRBD1 TRBJ1-5 TRBV4-1 many TGCGCCAGCAGCCACACCCTGGACAGGGGAGAACAGCCCCAGCATTTT CASSHTLDRGEQPQHF
TRBD1 TRBJ2-3 TRBV27 few TGTGCCAGCAGTCTAAGACAGGGAGTTAGCACAGATACGCAGTATTTT CASSLRQGVSTDTQYF
. TRBJ1-1 TRBV9 many TGTGCCAGCAGCGTAGGAAGTACGGGGCCCGAAGCTTTCTTT CASSVGSTGPEAFF
. TRBJ1-5 TRBV20-1 . TGCAGTGCTCCAGTAGGTGCCGGAGTCGGGCCCCAGCATTTT CSAPVGAGVGPQHF
. TRBJ1-2 TRBV3-1 many TGTGCCAGCAGTTCTACCGGGGGAGGCTACACCTTC CASSSTGGGYTF
TRBD2 TRBJ2-5 TRBV5-1 . TGCGCCAGCAGCTTGCAACTAGCGGGAGGGCCAAAGACCCAGTACTTC CASSLQLAGGPKTQYF
. TRBJ2-6 TRBV27 . TGTGCCCTCGGCACCTCTGGGGCCAACGTCCTGACTTTC CALGTSGANVLTF
TRBD1 TRBJ1-2 TRBV6-1 many TGTGCCAGCAGCCGAATCTCCGGGACAGGGGGCAGCGGCTACACCTTC CASSRISGTGGSGYTF
. TRBJ1-2 TRBV2 many TGTGCCAGATCCGACGCGACTGGCGGCTACACCTTC CARSDATGGYTF
TRBD2 TRBJ2-7 TRBV10-3 many TGTGCCATCAGTGAAGGACTAGCGGGAGGGCTTGTACCCTACGAGCAGTACTTC CAISEGLAGGLVPYEQYF
. TRBJ1-1 TRBV28 many TGTGCCAGCAGTTTCAGGCGCGTGAACACTGAAGCTTTCTTT CASSFRRVNTEAFF
TRBD1 TRBJ2-7 TRBV11-2 . TGTGCCAGCAGCCCCGGGACAGGGCGCCACGAGCAGTACTTC CASSPGTGRHEQYF
. TRBJ1-1 TRBV6-5 . TGTGCCAGCAGTTACCAGGGGTTTGAAGCTTTCTTT CASSYQGFEAFF
. TRBJ1-6 TRBV4-1 . TGCGCCAGCAGCCAAGGAGGGAACTCCTATAATTCACCCCTCCACTTT CASSQGGNSYNSPLHF
. TRBJ1-3 TRBV6-9 few TGTGCCAGCAGTTACGTCCCCTCACCCTTCTCTGGAAACACCATATATTTT CASSYVPSPFSGNTIYF
. TRBJ2-5 TRBV6-2/TRBV6-3 . TGTGCCAGCAGTTATGGAGCTAGCGCCCAAGGGACCCAGTACTTC CASSYGASAQGTQYF
TRBD2 TRBJ2-1 TRBV29-1 few TGCAGCGTTGAAGACCCACGGGAGGGCTCCTACAATGAGCAGTTCTTC CSVEDPREGSYNEQFF
TRBD2 TRBJ2-1 TRBV6-1 . TGTGCCAGCAAGGGTACTAGCGGGAGTCCCCGCGTCTACAATGAGCAGTTCTTC CASKGTSGSPRVYNEQFF
. TRBJ2-7 TRBV11-2 many TGTGCCAGCAGCGCCGGACAGTTACATTCCTACGAGCAGTACTTC CASSAGQLHSYEQYF
TRBD2 TRBJ2-5 TRBV6-1 many TGTGCCAGCAGTCGAAGACTGGGACTAGCGGGAGGGCCGAGGCAAGAGACCCAGTACTTC CASSRRLGLAGGPRQETQYF
TRBD1 TRBJ1-5 TRBV2 many TGTGCCAGCAGTACCGACAGGGGGATTCAGCCCCAGCATTTT CASSTDRGIQPQHF
. TRBJ1-5 TRBV29-1 . TGCAGCGTCCGGGACGGAAATAGCAATCGGCCCCAGCATTTT CSVRDGNSNRPQHF
. TRBJ2-2 TRBV5-5 . TGTGCCAGCACCCCCGGTCATCGGGACACCGGGGAGCTGTTTTTT CASTPGHRDTGELFF
TRBD1 TRBJ2-1 TRBV2 . TGTGCCAGCAGACCGGGACAGGGGTTCTACAATGAGCAGTTCTTC CASRPGQGFYNEQFF
TRBD1 TRBJ2-7 TRBV20-1 few TGCAGTGCTCGGGGGACAGGGGGTTCCTACGAGCAGTACTTC CSARGTGGSYEQYF
. TRBJ2-2 TRBV18 many TGTGCCAGCTCACCACTAGCCACCGGGGAGCTGTTTTTT CASSPLATGELFF
. TRBJ1-4 TRBV11-2 . TGTGCCAGCAGCCCCGGGACAATTGGGGAAAAACTGTTTTTT CASSPGTIGEKLFF
. TRBJ1-2 TRBV24-1 many TGTGCCACCAGTGACTCACGGGACCGCTATGGCTACACCTTC CATSDSRDRYGYTF
TRBD2 TRBJ2-5 TRBV28 few TGTGCCAGCCATCCACCCGGGCGGGGGCAAGAGACCCAGTACTTC CASHPPGRGQETQYF
TRBD2 TRBJ2-5 TRBV15 many TGTGCCACCAGCGAAAGCGGGGGGACCCAGTACTTC CATSESGGTQYF
. TRBJ2-1 TRBV11-2 many TGTGCCAGCAGCTTAGACATTCCCGCGCTCCGGCAGTTCTTC CASSLDIPALRQFF
TRBD1 TRBJ1-1 TRBV28 many TGTGCCAGCAGAAACCGGGACAGGGGGACTGAAGCTTTCTTT CASRNRDRGTEAFF
TRBD1 TRBJ2-4 TRBV30 many TGTGCCTGGAGAGGTGGGACAGGGAGGGACATTCAGTACTTC CAWRGGTGRDIQYF
. TRBJ1-4 TRBV5-1 many TGCGCCAGCAGCGCCTCCGGGACAAATAATGAAAAACTGTTTTTT CASSASGTNNEKLFF
. TRBJ2-5 TRBV5-1 . TGCGCCAGCAGCTATAGCGGAACCCAAGAGACCCAGTACTTC CASSYSGTQETQYF
TRBD1 TRBJ2-7 TRBV20-1 many TGCAGTGCTAGAGATGTAAGGGACAGGGTTTACGAGCAGTACTTC CSARDVRDRVYEQYF
. TRBJ2-3 TRBV28 many TGTGCCAGCAGTTTACAGTTAACTACCACAGATACGCAGTATTTT CASSLQLTTTDTQYF
. TRBJ2-1 TRBV7-6 many TGTGCCAGCAGCTTAGAGTCGGCAGGCCTTTACAATGAGCAGTTCTTC CASSLESAGLYNEQFF
TRBD1 TRBJ2-5 TRBV7-9 many TGTGCCAGCAGCTTGAAGGGACAGGGCGGAGAGACCCAGTACTTC CASSLKGQGGETQYF
TRBD1 TRBJ1-5 TRBV24-1 few TGTGCCACCATTTGGACAGGGTCGCTTAGCAATCAGCCCCAGCATTTT CATIWTGSLSNQPQHF